Listed below are T cell receptor beta chains from one sample, sequenced in a study of shared clonotypes between healthy human individuals. The table came from immunoSEQ multiplex PCR; TCRdb's copy has only in-frame clones and leaves some out. The profile covers some 450,000 clones, with around 77% appearing a single time and 12% taken by the ten largest. Material for sequencing was PBMCs. These receptors were collected from a woman aged 40 to 50 in good health. Some clones in this sample may be carry-over from other donors' samples. The CDR3 runs from the conserved cysteine through the conserved F or W. D genes are given only for firm matches. Rows may omit the clone size; those that give it use once, few, many or a size class.

TRBD2 | TRBJ2-2 | . | TRBV4-3 | 20 | CASSQDLSLAEITNTGELFF | TGCGCCAGCAGCCAAGATTTGTCGCTAGCGGAAATTACGAACACCGGGGAGCTGTTTTTT
. | TRBJ2-5 | . | TRBV12-5 | 16 | CASGLVRADPGETQYF | TGTGCTAGTGGTTTGGTACGTGCAGACCCCGGGGAGACCCAGTACTTC
. | TRBJ1-2 | . | TRBV29-1 | 11 | CSVLGDITGTF | TGCAGCGTCTTGGGCGACATTACGGGTACCTTC
. | TRBJ1-2 | once | TRBV6-5 | 14 | CASRRLSRESGYTF | TGTGCCAGCAGAAGATTGTCCCGAGAGAGTGGCTACACCTTC
. | TRBJ1-5 | once | TRBV18 | 13 | CASSPSGDQPQHF | TGTGCCAGCTCACCCTCAGGGGATCAGCCCCAGCATTTT
TRBD2 | TRBJ2-1 | . | TRBV28 | 14 | CASSGLAGDNEQFF | TGTGCCAGCTCGGGACTAGCGGGGGACAATGAGCAGTTCTTC
TRBD1 | TRBJ2-7 | . | TRBV28 | 14 | CASSLGTGWAEQYF | TGTGCCAGCAGTCTAGGGACAGGGTGGGCCGAGCAGTACTTC
TRBD2 | TRBJ2-1 | . | TRBV5-1 | 23 | CASSLVAVGAGTSGRWNYNEQFF | TGCGCCAGCAGCTTGGTTGCTGTTGGGGCTGGGACTAGCGGGAGATGGAATTACAATGAGCAGTTCTTC
. | TRBJ2-3 | many | TRBV7-3 | 14 | CASSLGYAGDTQYF | TGTGCCAGCAGCTTAGGCTACGCTGGGGATACGCAGTATTTT
TRBD1 | TRBJ2-7 | . | TRBV29-1 | 14 | CSVKPGTGAYEQYF | TGCAGCGTTAAGCCGGGGACAGGGGCCTACGAGCAGTACTTC
. | TRBJ2-1 | . | TRBV21-1 | 16 | CASSKVRTGFFNEQFF | TGTGCCAGCAGCAAAGTTAGGACAGGGTTTTTCAATGAGCAGTTCTTC
. | TRBJ2-7 | . | TRBV19 | 14 | CASSNRAATYEQYF | TGTGCCAGTAGTAATCGGGCCGCGACCTACGAGCAGTACTTC
. | TRBJ2-3 | . | TRBV4-2 | 15 | CASSLGRISTDTQYF | TGTGCCAGCAGCTTGGGGCGGATAAGCACAGATACGCAGTATTTT
. | TRBJ1-4 | once | TRBV7-9 | 17 | CASSLGGARATNEKLFF | TGTGCCAGCAGCTTAGGCGGGGCCCGTGCAACTAATGAAAAACTGTTTTTT
TRBD2 | TRBJ2-3 | . | TRBV5-4 | 19 | CASSPSGTSGRWGTDTQYF | TGTGCCAGCAGCCCCTCCGGGACTAGCGGGAGGTGGGGCACAGATACGCAGTATTTT
. | TRBJ2-7 | . | TRBV7-9 | 13 | CASSQLVGYEQYF | TGCGCCAGCAGCCAACTAGTGGGGTACGAGCAGTACTTC
TRBD2 | TRBJ2-1 | . | TRBV30 | 15 | CAWRPQWGRDNEQFF | TGTGCCTGGAGGCCCCAGTGGGGGAGGGACAATGAGCAGTTCTTC
TRBD1 | TRBJ2-3 | . | TRBV5-1 | 14 | CASSWGTVTDTQYF | TGCGCCAGCAGCTGGGGGACAGTCACAGATACGCAGTATTTT
. | TRBJ2-2 | . | TRBV7-3 | 16 | CASSLMGAANTGELFF | TGTGCCAGCAGCTTAATGGGGGCAGCCAACACCGGGGAGCTGTTTTTT
. | TRBJ1-3 | . | TRBV30 | 13 | CAWNGGLRNTIYF | TGTGCCTGGAATGGGGGTTTAAGAAACACCATATATTTT
TRBD1 | TRBJ2-7 | . | TRBV5-1 | 14 | CASSSQGARYEQYF | TGCGCCAGCAGCTCCCAGGGGGCGCGCTACGAGCAGTACTTC
. | TRBJ1-4 | . | TRBV30 | 13 | CAWRDKAVEKLSF | TGTGCCTGGAGGGATAAGGCCGTTGAAAAACTGTCTTTT